The present T cell receptor (beta chain) was sequenced within a study of T cell clusters in autoimmune cytopenias. Study-level findings and limits: Primary autoimmune cytopenia patients seemingly lacked the physiological T cell clusters found in healthy donors.

TRB was amplified from roughly 0.25 ug of peripheral blood genomic DNA per sample. As regards this clonotype: Antigen unknown.

TRB rearrangements were amplified by touch-down multiplex PCR with mixed TRB-A/B primers. Reprocessing the multiplex PCR reads, TCRdb reports a single entry for every CDR3 protein and omits DNA. Its listing shows about 12,000 distinct CDR3 sequences. This sample was also put to use in a study of T cell repertoires in aging, cancer and after chemotherapy. As reported in that work: The whole study produced a dataset of millions of TCR reads.

The sample comprised peripheral blood. This receptor was obtained from a human donor in good health.

CDR3 protein: CASNPRARGRVYEQYF. The V gene is TRBV27, the J gene TRBJ2-7; TCRdb proposes TRBD1, but this gene call is untestable without DNA. Germline CDR1 MNHEY, CDR2 SMNVEV (reference sequence). The CDR3 contains 16 residues.